The next 26 T cell receptor beta chains were all read from a single sample in a study of T-cell reconstitution after alpha-beta-depleted transplantation in children. The TCRbeta library was prepared with unique molecular identifiers. TCRdb reprocessed the PCR reads via MiXCR and lists one record per CDR3 protein. The data contain about 210,000 distinct CDR3 sequences, approximately 19% of them singletons. The starting material was PBMCs, mostly from graft donor cells, obtained 360 days after TCRalphabeta/CD19-depleted stem cell transplant. The receptor source for this set is a male patient under 10 years old who had a stem cell transplant for acute lymphoblastic leukemia, so the T cells may come from the graft donor.

This clonotype was seen just once. This chain joins TRBV27 and TRBJ1-2; possibly TRBD1 for D (5 bases). The CDR3 has 14 residues. Germline CDR1 and CDR2: MNHEY and SMNVEV (reference sequence). Trimming took off 10 bases at V and 0 bases at J, with 15 bases between the two ends. The CDR3 loop reads CATGGGESNYGYTF. The CDR3 region has the DNA TGTGCCACCGGGGGAGGGGAGTCTAACTATGGCTACACCTTC.

This clonotype was seen a few times. The rearrangement uses TRBV18 and TRBJ1-5; 9 nucleotides match TRBD1. There are 17 residues in the CDR3. Germline values: CDR1 KGHSH, CDR2 LQKENI. V shed 1 base, J shed 1 base, and the junction held 5 bases outside the gene matches. This CDR3 reads CASSPQEGTGSNQPQHF. Written as DNA, the CDR3 is TGTGCCAGCTCACCACAGGAGGGGACAGGGAGCAATCAGCCCCAGCATTTT.

CDR3 amino acids: CASSLRGGGNGYTF. Written as DNA, the CDR3 is TGTGCCAGCAGCCTGAGGGGGGGGGGAAATGGCTACACCTTC. V gene TRBV9 combines with J gene TRBJ1-2; D might be TRBD1 (6 bases). Trimming took 4 bases from V and 6 from J, leaving 16 bases between them. The CDR3 loop spans 14 amino acids. Germline V gene data show CDR1 as SGDLS and CDR2 as YYNGEE. The variable domain in full, with the rest retrieved from reference TRBV9 and TRBJ1-2, is DSGVTQTPKHLITATGQRVTLRCSPRSGDLSVYWYQQSLDQGLQFLIQYYNGEERAKGNILERFSAQQFPDLHSELNLSSLELGDSALYFCASSLRGGGNGYTFGSGTRLTVV.

The V call is TRBV5-1, the J call TRBJ1-1; 7 bases line up with TRBD1. CDR1 is SGHRS and CDR2 is YFSETQ in the germline V gene. The CDR3 extends over 16 amino acids. V shed 4 bases and J 4 bases; nucleotides not matched to a gene: 13. The CDR3 nucleotides are TGCGCCAGCAGCGGAGACAGGGAAGCCTTAGGCACTGAAGCTTTCTTT. Its protein is CASSGDREALGTEAFF.

Ten or more counts support this clonotype. V usage is TRBV27 and J usage is TRBJ2-7; D is possibly TRBD2 (6 bases). V lost 5 bases to trimming and J lost 3 bases, with 11 bases between them. This CDR3 comprises 13 residues. Per germline, CDR1 MNHEY and CDR2 SMNVEV (reference sequence). CDR3 sequence (DNA): TGTGCCAGCAGTCCCATCGGGGGCTACGAGCAGTACTTC. It encodes CASSPIGGYEQYF.

The V gene is TRBV5-6, the J gene TRBJ2-5; TRBD2 aligns across 11 bases. V dropped 5 bases and J dropped 3; count of bases not matched to a gene: 12. Germline V lookup: CDR1 SGHDT, CDR2 YYEEEE. The length of the CDR3 is 17 residues. The chain's CDR3 is CASSPGLAVSREETQYF. CDR3 nucleotides: TGTGCCAGCAGTCCGGGACTAGCGGTTAGTCGAGAAGAGACCCAGTACTTC.

The V and J genes are TRBV6-1 and TRBJ2-3; D uncertain. This CDR3 has 13 amino acids. In germline, CDR1 is MNHNS, CDR2 SASEGT. Trimming cost V 6 bases and J 0 bases, with 7 bases left between them. The CDR3 is CASRVYSTDTQYF. CDR3 bases: TGTGCCAGCAGAGTCTATAGCACAGATACGCAGTATTTT.

There are a few counts of this clonotype. This sequence joins TRBV12-3 or TRBV12-4 and TRBJ1-3; D uncertain. V lost 6 bases and J lost 7, with 7 bases in between. The CDR3 has 11 amino acids. CDR3 DNA: TGTGCCAGCAGCAGGTTCAACACCATATATTTT. Its translation is CASSRFNTIYF.

This clonotype was seen a handful of times. The chain links TRBV6-2 or TRBV6-3 to TRBJ2-7; D is perhaps TRBD2 (5 bases). CDR3 size: 12 residues. CDR1 and CDR2 from the germline V gene are MNHEY and SVGEGT. V gave up 5 bases and J gave up 5 bases, with 10 bases separating them. The CDR3 here is CASSPPGDEQYF. CDR3 DNA: TGTGCCAGCAGTCCCCCCGGGGACGAGCAGTACTTC.

This clonotype was picked up a small number of times. This chain joins TRBV5-1 and TRBJ2-1; 7 nucleotides line up with TRBD1. V was clipped by 4 bases and J by 8 bases; unmatched bases: 9. Germline values: CDR1 SGHRS, CDR2 YFSETQ. The CDR3 spans 14 residues. CDR3 region: CASSGGERGHEQFF. For the CDR3, the DNA is TGCGCCAGCAGCGGTGGGGAGAGGGGGCATGAGCAGTTCTTC.

This clonotype was counted only a few times. V gene TRBV10-2 combines with J gene TRBJ2-2; 9 bases fit TRBD2. Germline assignment: CDR1 WSHSY and CDR2 SAAADI. The trim removed 4 bases at V and 6 bases at J, leaving 6 bases unmatched. The CDR3 extends over 15 amino acids. CDR3 DNA: TGCGCCAGCAGTGTAGTTAGCGGGGGTGCCGGGGAGCTGTTTTTT. Its translation: CASSVVSGGAGELFF.

This clonotype was seen ten or more times. The chain has TRBV20-1 and TRBJ2-3; D may be TRBD1 (5 bases). The V end lost 1 base, the J end lost 6 bases, and 20 bases lay between the germline ends. This CDR3 is 16 amino acids long. Germline CDR1 DFQATT, CDR2 SNEGSKA (reference sequence). As DNA, the CDR3 is TGCAGTGCTAGAGGTCTGGCAGGGATAGAATGGGATACGCAGTATTTT. It specifies CSARGLAGIEWDTQYF.

This clonotype occurred a few times. The chain has TRBV7-2 and TRBJ2-3, with 9 bases lining up with TRBD2. The V segment lost 1 base and the J segment 4 bases; nucleotides outside the gene matches: 3. The CDR3 runs 15 residues. From germline, CDR1 is SGHTA and CDR2 FQGNSA. DNA for the CDR3: TGTGCCAGCAGCTTAGTCAGCGGGGGGCCAGATACGCAGTATTTT. Its translation is CASSLVSGGPDTQYF.

This clonotype showed up just a few times. DNA of the CDR3: TGTGCCAGCTCCCCGACAGGGGGCTCGATGGGGACTGAAGCTTTCTTT. Translating gives CASSPTGGSMGTEAFF. The rearrangement links TRBV18 to TRBJ1-1, with 10 bases matching TRBD1. Trimming cost V 6 bases and J 5 bases; bases outside gene matches: 12. Per the germline V gene, CDR1 is KGHSH and CDR2 is LQKENI. This CDR3 spans 16 amino acids.

This clonotype was counted between two and nine times. The chain employs TRBV13 and TRBJ1-1, with D possibly TRBD1 on 6 matching bases. CDR1 PRHDT and CDR2 FYEKMQ come from the germline V gene (reference sequence). The CDR3 is 14 residues long. Between the trimmed V and J ends, which lost 4 bases and 1 base, there was a span of 10 bases. The CDR3 DNA reads TGTGCCAGCAGCTACGGACAGAGGAACACTGAAGCTTTCTTT. Amino acids: CASSYGQRNTEAFF.

This clonotype has more than one count but fewer than ten. The chain carries TRBV4-2 and TRBJ2-2, with D perhaps TRBD1 (5 bases). Trimming took 1 base from V and 4 from J, leaving 10 bases between them. Germline CDR1 is LGHNA and CDR2 is YNFKEQ. The CDR3 has 15 residues. This chain's CDR3 is CASSQGQGSTGELFF. The CDR3 DNA is TGTGCCAGCAGCCAAGGGCAGGGAAGCACCGGGGAGCTGTTTTTT.

In its sample, this clonotype was seen a few times. This chain uses TRBV10-3 with TRBJ2-2, with 10 nucleotides matching TRBD1. Germline V CDR1 and CDR2: ENHRY, SYGVKD. The CDR3 extends over 16 amino acids. The trim removed 5 bases at V and 7 bases at J, leaving 10 bases unmatched. CDR3 nucleotide sequence: TGTGCCATCAGTTACGGACAGGGGGGGTCCTTCGGGGAGCTGTTTTTT. Translated: CAISYGQGGSFGELFF.

V gene TRBV3-1 combines with J gene TRBJ1-1; possible D gene TRBD1, 6 bases. Germline V gene lookup returns CDR1 LGHDT and CDR2 YNNKEL (reference sequence). The ends were cut back, 3 bases at V and 3 bases at J, with 17 bases in the middle. The length of the CDR3 is 16 residues. CDR3: CASSHHGQGQHTEAFF. The DNA of the CDR3 is TGTGCCAGCAGCCACCATGGTCAGGGGCAGCACACTGAAGCTTTCTTT.

This clonotype was observed many times. The chain carries TRBV20-1 and TRBJ2-1; TRBD2 matches 9 bases. V was clipped by 5 bases and J by 6 bases; unmatched bases: 8. The germline V gene has CDR1 DFQATT and CDR2 SNEGSKA (reference sequence). The CDR3 is 14 amino acids. The CDR3 protein is CSAPFAGGSNEQFF. The CDR3 region has the DNA TGCAGTGCTCCTTTTGCGGGGGGGTCCAATGAGCAGTTCTTC.

At least ten counts were recorded for this clonotype. CDR3 residues: CASSLQDRAVYNEQFF. In DNA form, the CDR3 reads TGTGCCAGCAGCTTACAAGACAGGGCAGTCTACAATGAGCAGTTCTTC. This chain links TRBV7-3 with TRBJ2-1, with 7 bases identical to TRBD1. The CDR3 is made up of 16 amino acids. The V gene end was trimmed by 2 bases and the J gene end by 3 bases; junction bases not matched to a gene: 7. Looked up from germline, CDR1 is SGHTA and CDR2 is FQGTGA.

This clonotype was counted a few times. The chain employs TRBV20-1 and TRBJ2-3; the match to TRBD2 covers 9 bases. Germline-derived CDR1 and CDR2 are DFQATT and SNEGSKA (reference sequence). The CDR3 loop spans 14 amino acids. Unmatched junction bases numbered 4, after V lost 6 bases and J lost 0 bases. In nucleotides, the CDR3 is TGCAGTGCGGATAGCGGGAGAAGCACAGATACGCAGTATTTT. As protein: CSADSGRSTDTQYF.

The chain has TRBV5-1 and TRBJ2-7; 7 bases agree with TRBD2. Germline trimming cut 0 bases from V and 4 bases from J; bases unmatched to any gene: 16. This CDR3 contains 18 residues. The germline V gene encodes CDR1 SGHRS and CDR2 YFSETQ. CDR3 sequence: CASSLVGLRGSFGYEQYF. The CDR3 DNA reads TGCGCCAGCAGCTTGGTAGGGCTGCGGGGGTCCTTCGGGTACGAGCAGTACTTC.

V gene TRBV10-1 combines with J gene TRBJ2-1, with 8 nucleotides matching TRBD2. The germline CDR1 and CDR2 sequences are WNHNN and SYGVQD (reference sequence). The CDR3 is 17 residues long. With 3 bases clipped from V and 2 bases from J, the junction kept 9 bases outside the gene matches. Written as DNA, the CDR3 is TGCGCCAGCAGTGATCCGGGCGAGCGGGGGACCTACAATGAGCAGTTCTTC. This translates into CASSDPGERGTYNEQFF.

The gene calls are TRBV12-3 or TRBV12-4 and TRBJ1-5; tentatively, D is TRBD1 (6 bases). V lost 6 bases, J lost 5 bases, and 11 bases lay in between. The CDR3 sequence is 13 residues long. The CDR3 loop reads CASSPGGHQPQHF. CDR3 nucleotides: TGTGCCAGCAGCCCCGGGGGCCATCAGCCCCAGCATTTT.

This clonotype came up a few times. This chain joins TRBV7-9 and TRBJ2-1; D could derive from TRBD1 or TRBD2 (5 bases each). CDR1 SEHNR and CDR2 FQNEAQ come from the germline V gene (reference sequence). With 5 bases removed from V and 2 bases from J, the gap between germline ends came to 16 bases. The CDR3 extends over 16 amino acids. DNA of the CDR3: TGTGCCAGCAGCCACCGCTCGAGGGGCCCCTACAATGAGCAGTTCTTC. It encodes CASSHRSRGPYNEQFF.

On this clonotype: A clone one base away is much larger, so this may be a read error. This chain joins TRBV12-3 or TRBV12-4 and TRBJ1-1; D remains ambiguous. The CDR3 is 13 residues long. Trimming pared 2 bases from V and 0 bases from J, leaving 4 bases between. The CDR3 DNA sequence: TGTGCCAGCAGTTTACGGCTGAACACTGAAGCTTTCTTT. Translation: CASSLRLNTEAFF.